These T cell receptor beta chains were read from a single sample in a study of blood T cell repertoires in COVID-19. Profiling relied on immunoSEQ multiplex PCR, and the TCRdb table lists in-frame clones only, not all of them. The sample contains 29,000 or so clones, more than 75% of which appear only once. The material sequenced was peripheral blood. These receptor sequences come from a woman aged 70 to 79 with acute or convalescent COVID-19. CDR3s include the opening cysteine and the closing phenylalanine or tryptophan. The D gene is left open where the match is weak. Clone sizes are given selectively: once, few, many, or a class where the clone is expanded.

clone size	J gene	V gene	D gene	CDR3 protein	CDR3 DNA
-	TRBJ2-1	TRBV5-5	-	CASRFSPLVHPQTYNEQFF	TGTGCCAGCAGATTTTCTCCCCTGGTCCATCCCCAGACTTACAATGAGCAGTTCTTC
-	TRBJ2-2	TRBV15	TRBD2	CATSRDSGGPINTGELFF	TGTGCCACCAGCAGAGATTCGGGGGGACCGATAAACACCGGGGAGCTGTTTTTT
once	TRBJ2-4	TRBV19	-	CASSLSPRGVGKNIQYF	TGTGCCAGTAGTTTATCACCTAGGGGCGTGGGAAAAAACATTCAGTACTTC
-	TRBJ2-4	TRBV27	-	CASSFYSGSGKNIQYF	TGTGCCAGCAGTTTCTACTCCGGGTCGGGGAAAAACATTCAGTACTTC
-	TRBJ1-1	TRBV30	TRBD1	CAWLTGGMNTEAFF	TGTGCCTGGTTGACAGGGGGCATGAACACTGAAGCTTTCTTT
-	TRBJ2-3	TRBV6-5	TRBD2	CASSYSGGSDTQYF	TGTGCCAGCAGTTACTCGGGAGGGAGTGATACGCAGTATTTT
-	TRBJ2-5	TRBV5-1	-	CASSPSSGKETQYF	TGCGCCAGCAGTCCCAGTAGCGGAAAAGAGACCCAGTACTTC
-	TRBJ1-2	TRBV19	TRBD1	CASSIEGPGGLWEYGYTF	TGTGCCAGTAGTATAGAAGGACCAGGGGGGCTTTGGGAGTATGGCTACACCTTC
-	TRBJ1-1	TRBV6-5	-	CASSRGNTEAFF	TGTGCCAGCAGTAGGGGGAACACTGAAGCTTTCTTT
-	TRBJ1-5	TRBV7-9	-	CASSLGDSGIQPQHF	TGTGCCAGCAGCTTAGGGGATTCGGGGATTCAGCCCCAGCATTTT
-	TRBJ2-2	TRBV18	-	CASSPPRGNTGELFF	TGTGCCAGCTCACCACCTAGGGGAAACACCGGGGAGCTGTTTTTT
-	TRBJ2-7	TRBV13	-	CASSLVSGGPYEQYF	TGTGCCAGCAGCTTAGTTAGCGGAGGGCCCTACGAGCAGTACTTC
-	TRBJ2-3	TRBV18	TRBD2	CASSRVTTSGRGTDTQYF	TGTGCCAGCTCACGCGTAACGACTAGCGGGAGGGGCACAGATACGCAGTATTTT
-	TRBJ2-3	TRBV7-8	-	CASSLRGPTDTQYF	TGTGCCAGCAGCCTACGCGGCCCCACAGATACGCAGTATTTT
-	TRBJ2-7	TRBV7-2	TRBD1	CASSPTWGQGFEQYF	TGTGCCAGCAGCCCCACTTGGGGACAGGGGTTCGAGCAGTACTTC
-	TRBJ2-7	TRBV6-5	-	CASSSYAGEQYF	TGTGCCAGCAGTTCCTACGCGGGTGAGCAGTACTTC
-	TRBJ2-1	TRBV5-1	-	CASSFSEGPYNEQFF	TGCGCCAGCAGCTTTAGTGAGGGCCCCTACAATGAGCAGTTCTTC
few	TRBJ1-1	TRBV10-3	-	CAISESMRATEAFF	TGTGCCATCAGTGAGTCGATGAGGGCCACTGAAGCTTTCTTT
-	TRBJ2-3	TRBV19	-	CASRDRGHTDTQYF	TGTGCCAGTAGGGACAGAGGCCACACAGATACGCAGTATTTT
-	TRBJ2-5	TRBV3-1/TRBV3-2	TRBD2	CASSQAPAGAGPQYF	TGTGCCAGCAGCCAAGCTCCAGCGGGAGCGGGGCCCCAGTACTTC
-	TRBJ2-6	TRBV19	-	CASRNLDSSGANVLTF	TGTGCCAGTAGAAATTTAGACAGCTCTGGGGCCAACGTCCTGACTTTC
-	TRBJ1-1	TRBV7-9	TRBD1	CASSFRGLGTEAFF	TGTGCCAGCAGCTTCAGGGGGCTTGGCACTGAAGCTTTCTTT
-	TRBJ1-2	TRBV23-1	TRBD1	CASRRMTGGDGYTF	TGCGCCAGCAGACGAATGACAGGGGGCGATGGCTACACCTTC
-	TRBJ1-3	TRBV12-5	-	CASASEGNTIYF	TGTGCTAGTGCCTCCGAGGGAAACACCATATATTTT
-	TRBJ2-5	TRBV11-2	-	CASSLRDSQETQYF	TGTGCCAGCAGCTTAAGGGACTCGCAAGAGACCCAGTACTTC
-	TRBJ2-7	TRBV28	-	CASTSAYEQYF	TGTGCCAGCACCAGCGCCTACGAGCAGTACTTC
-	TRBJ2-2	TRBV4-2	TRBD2	CASSQGTSGINTGELFF	TGTGCCAGCAGCCAAGGGACTAGCGGGATTAATACCGGGGAGCTGTTTTTT
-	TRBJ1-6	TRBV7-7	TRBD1	CASSSRGRDRPFQDSPLHF	TGTGCTAGCAGCTCTAGGGGTAGGGACAGACCCTTTCAGGATTCACCCCTCCACTTT
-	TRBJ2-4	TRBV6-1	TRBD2	CASSGLAGGAKNIQYF	TGTGCCAGCAGTGGACTAGCGGGGGGAGCCAAAAACATTCAGTACTTC
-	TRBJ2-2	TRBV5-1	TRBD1	CASSLGQSGGGSDTGELFF	TGCGCCAGCAGCTTGGGGCAGTCAGGGGGCGGATCGGATACCGGGGAGCTGTTTTTT
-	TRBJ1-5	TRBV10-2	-	CASSELSSDQPQHF	TGCGCCAGCAGTGAACTTTCCTCCGATCAGCCCCAGCATTTT
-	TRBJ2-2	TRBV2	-	CASSFLAPGELFF	TGTGCCAGCAGCTTCCTAGCCCCCGGGGAGCTGTTTTTT
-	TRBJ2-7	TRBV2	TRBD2	CASSLGTSGRDEQYF	TGTGCCAGCAGCCTGGGGACTAGCGGGAGAGACGAGCAGTACTTC
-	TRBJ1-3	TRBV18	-	CASSPPGFSGNTIYF	TGTGCCAGCTCACCACCCGGGTTCTCTGGAAACACCATATATTTT
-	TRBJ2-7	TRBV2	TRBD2	CASRTLAGGGDEQYF	TGTGCCAGCAGGACCCTAGCGGGGGGAGGCGACGAGCAGTACTTC
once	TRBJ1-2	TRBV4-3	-	CASSQDVGAGAFYGYTF	TGCGCCAGCAGCCAAGATGTGGGAGCAGGGGCTTTCTATGGCTACACCTTC
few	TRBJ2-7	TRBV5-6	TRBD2	CASSLGGLAAVREQYF	TGTGCCAGCAGCTTGGGTGGACTAGCGGCCGTACGCGAGCAGTACTTC
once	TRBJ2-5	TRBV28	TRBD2	CASSLGTRKTQYF	TGTGCCAGCAGTCTCGGGACTAGGAAGACCCAGTACTTC
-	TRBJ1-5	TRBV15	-	CATSRAGGRNQPQHF	TGTGCCACCAGCAGGGCGGGGGGTAGAAATCAGCCCCAGCATTTT
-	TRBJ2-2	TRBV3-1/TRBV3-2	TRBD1	CASSQDRGQGRGELFF	TGTGCCAGCAGCCAAGATCGAGGACAGGGGCGCGGGGAGCTGTTTTTT
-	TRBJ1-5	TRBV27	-	CASPLEGVWGNQPQHF	TGTGCCAGCCCTTTAGAAGGGGTTTGGGGAAATCAGCCCCAGCATTTT
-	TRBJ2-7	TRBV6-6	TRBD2	CASSRQTSESYEQYF	TGTGCCAGCAGCCGTCAGACTAGCGAGTCCTACGAGCAGTACTTC
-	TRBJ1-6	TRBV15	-	CATSAPGNRNSPLHF	TGTGCCACCAGCGCCCCGGGGAATAGGAATTCACCCCTCCACTTT
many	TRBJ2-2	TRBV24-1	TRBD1	CATSDVGQPDGSGELFF	TGTGCCACCAGTGATGTGGGACAGCCGGACGGGTCCGGGGAGCTGTTTTTT
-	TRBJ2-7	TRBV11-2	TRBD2	CASSLDPSGPPAYEQYF	TGTGCCAGCAGCTTAGATCCTAGCGGTCCACCGGCTTACGAGCAGTACTTC
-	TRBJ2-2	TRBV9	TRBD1	CASSGPRQGPTGELFF	TGTGCCAGCAGCGGACCTCGACAGGGCCCCACCGGGGAGCTGTTTTTT